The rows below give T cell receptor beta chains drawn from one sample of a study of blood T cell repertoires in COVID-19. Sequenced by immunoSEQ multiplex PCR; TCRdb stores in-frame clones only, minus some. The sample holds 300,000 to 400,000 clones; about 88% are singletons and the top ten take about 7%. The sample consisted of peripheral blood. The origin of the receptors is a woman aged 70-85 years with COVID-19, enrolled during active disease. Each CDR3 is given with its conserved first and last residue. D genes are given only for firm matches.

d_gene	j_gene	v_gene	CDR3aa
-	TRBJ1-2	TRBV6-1	CASSEVGKGRNYGYTF
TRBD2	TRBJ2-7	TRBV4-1	CASSLRSGEGVYEQYF
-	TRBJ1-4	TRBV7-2	CASSGGGPTNEKLFF
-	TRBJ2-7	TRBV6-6	CASSYSTMRAEQYF
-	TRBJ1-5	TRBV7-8	CASSLPGGGINQPQHF
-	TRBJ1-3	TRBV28	CASSFLNSGNTIYF
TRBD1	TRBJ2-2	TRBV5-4	CASSPGQGTPRELFF
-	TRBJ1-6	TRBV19	CASTPGLWSPLHF
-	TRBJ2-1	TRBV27	CASLSRGGEQFF
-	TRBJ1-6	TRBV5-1	CASQAGDPGVGSPLHF
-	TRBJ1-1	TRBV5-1	CASSSLPGDLNTEAFF
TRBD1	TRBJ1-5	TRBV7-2	CASSQASGTGNQPQHF
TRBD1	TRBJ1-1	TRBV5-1	CASSTQGSDYTEAFF
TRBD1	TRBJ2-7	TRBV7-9	CASSLGARDRGIYEQYF
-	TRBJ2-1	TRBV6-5	CASSNPGLQYNEQFF
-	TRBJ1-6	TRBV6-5	CASTNPGVSPLHF
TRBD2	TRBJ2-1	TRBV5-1	CASSLSSGYNEQFF
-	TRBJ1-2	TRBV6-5	CASSYGGRGYTF
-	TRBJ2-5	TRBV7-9	CASSSLRQPQETQYF
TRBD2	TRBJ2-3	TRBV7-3	CASSLSIGGANTQYF
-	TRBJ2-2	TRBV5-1	CASSLIGEDTGELFF
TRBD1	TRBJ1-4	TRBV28	CASSLQGARKKLFF
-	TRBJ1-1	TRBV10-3	CATSQGVVSFF